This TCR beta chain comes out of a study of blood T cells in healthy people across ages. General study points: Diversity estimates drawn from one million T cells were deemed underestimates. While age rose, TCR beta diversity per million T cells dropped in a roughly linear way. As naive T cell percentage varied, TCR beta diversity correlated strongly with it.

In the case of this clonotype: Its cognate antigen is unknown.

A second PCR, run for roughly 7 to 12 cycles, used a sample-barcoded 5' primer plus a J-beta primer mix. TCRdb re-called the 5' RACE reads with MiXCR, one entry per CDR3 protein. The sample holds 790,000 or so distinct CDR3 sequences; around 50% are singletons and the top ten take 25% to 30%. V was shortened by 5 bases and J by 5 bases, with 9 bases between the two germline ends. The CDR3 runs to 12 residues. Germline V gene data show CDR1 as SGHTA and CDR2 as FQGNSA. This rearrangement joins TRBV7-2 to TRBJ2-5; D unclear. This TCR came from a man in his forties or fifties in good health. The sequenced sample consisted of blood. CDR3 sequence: CASSRTPETQYF. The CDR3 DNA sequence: TGTGCCAGCAGCAGGACCCCGGAGACCCAGTACTTC.